The entry below describes one T cell receptor beta chain. What it binds is not known. Primers for the PCR totalled 60 Vbeta and 13 Jbeta. TCRdb's copy holds only in-frame clones and misses some; the assay was immunoSEQ multiplex PCR. The data show under 170,000 clones, about 60% seen once. The sample belongs to a study of cytomegalovirus exposure and HLA in healthy donors. Those who donated were healthy bone marrow donors. Germline V gene lookup returns CDR1 MDHEN and CDR2 SYDVKM. The CDR3 is 15 residues long. V lost 7 bases, J lost 6 bases, and 19 bases lay in between. Study findings and constraints: Most of the CMV-associated TCR beta chains (in a later analysis) appeared to be HLA-restricted. CMV serostatus was the only immune exposure information that was available.

The source of this sequence is a woman aged 55-70 years in good health and CMV-seropositive. Sequenced: PBMCs. The chain uses TRBV28 and TRBJ2-1, with a tentative D call TRBD2 (5 bases). The CDR3 loop is CASTDGGSRGNEQFF. Here the CDR3 DNA reads TGTGCCAGCACCGATGGCGGGTCCCGGGGCAATGAGCAGTTCTTC.